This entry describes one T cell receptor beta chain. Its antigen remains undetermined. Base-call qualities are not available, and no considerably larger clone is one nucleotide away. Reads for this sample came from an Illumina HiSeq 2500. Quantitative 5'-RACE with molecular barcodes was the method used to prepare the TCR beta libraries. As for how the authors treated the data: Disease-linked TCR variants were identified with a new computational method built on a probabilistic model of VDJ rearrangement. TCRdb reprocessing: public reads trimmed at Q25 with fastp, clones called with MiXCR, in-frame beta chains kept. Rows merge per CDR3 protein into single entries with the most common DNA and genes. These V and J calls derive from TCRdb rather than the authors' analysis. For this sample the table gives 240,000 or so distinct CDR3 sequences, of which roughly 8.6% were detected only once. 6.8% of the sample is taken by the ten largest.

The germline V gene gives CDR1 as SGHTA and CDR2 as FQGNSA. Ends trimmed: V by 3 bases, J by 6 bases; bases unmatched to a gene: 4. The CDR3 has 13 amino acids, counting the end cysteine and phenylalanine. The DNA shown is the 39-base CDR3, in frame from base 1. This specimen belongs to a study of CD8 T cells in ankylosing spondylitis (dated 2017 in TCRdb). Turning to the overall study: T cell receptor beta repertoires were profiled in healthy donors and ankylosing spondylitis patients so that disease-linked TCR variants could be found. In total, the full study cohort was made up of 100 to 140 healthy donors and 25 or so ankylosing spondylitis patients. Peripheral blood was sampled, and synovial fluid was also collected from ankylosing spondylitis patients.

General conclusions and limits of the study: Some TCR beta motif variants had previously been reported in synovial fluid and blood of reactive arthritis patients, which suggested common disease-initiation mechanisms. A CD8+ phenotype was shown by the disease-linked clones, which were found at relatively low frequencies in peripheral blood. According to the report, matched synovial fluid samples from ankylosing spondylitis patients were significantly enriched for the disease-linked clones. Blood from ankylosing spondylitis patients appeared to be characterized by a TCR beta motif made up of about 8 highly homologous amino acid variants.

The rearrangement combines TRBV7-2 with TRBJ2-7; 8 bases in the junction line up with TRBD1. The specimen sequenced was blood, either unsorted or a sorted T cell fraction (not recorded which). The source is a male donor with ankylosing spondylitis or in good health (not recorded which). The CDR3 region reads CASSFPDRAEQYF. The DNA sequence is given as TGTGCCAGCAGCTTCCCGGACAGGGCCGAGCAGTACTTC.